This T cell receptor beta chain is drawn from a study of CD8 T cells in ankylosing spondylitis. This clonotype was counted many times. No antigen is known for it. This CDR3 has 16 amino acids. The V gene lost 4 bases and the J gene lost 3 bases, with 19 bases spanning the gap. The germline V gene has CDR1 MGHRA and CDR2 YSYEKL. Study-level results: Clones linked with disease were CD8+ and fairly uncommon in the peripheral blood. Seemingly distinctive of ankylosing spondylitis blood was a TCR beta motif formed by eight highly homologous variants. According to the report, clones linked to the disease were significantly enriched in matched synovial fluid samples taken from ankylosing spondylitis patients.

TCRdb analysed the 5' RACE reads with MiXCR anew, one entry per CDR3 protein. The sample consists of 150,000 to 200,000 distinct CDR3 sequences, under 14% of them appearing once. This chain joins TRBV4-1 and TRBJ2-7; D perhaps matches TRBD2 (6 bases). This sequence originates from a male donor with ankylosing spondylitis or in good health (not recorded which). Sequenced sample: blood, either unsorted or a sorted T cell fraction (not recorded which). In DNA, the CDR3 is TGCGCCAGCAGCCCCCATGGGGGGAGGTCGAACTACGAGCAGTACTTC. It codes for CASSPHGGRSNYEQYF.